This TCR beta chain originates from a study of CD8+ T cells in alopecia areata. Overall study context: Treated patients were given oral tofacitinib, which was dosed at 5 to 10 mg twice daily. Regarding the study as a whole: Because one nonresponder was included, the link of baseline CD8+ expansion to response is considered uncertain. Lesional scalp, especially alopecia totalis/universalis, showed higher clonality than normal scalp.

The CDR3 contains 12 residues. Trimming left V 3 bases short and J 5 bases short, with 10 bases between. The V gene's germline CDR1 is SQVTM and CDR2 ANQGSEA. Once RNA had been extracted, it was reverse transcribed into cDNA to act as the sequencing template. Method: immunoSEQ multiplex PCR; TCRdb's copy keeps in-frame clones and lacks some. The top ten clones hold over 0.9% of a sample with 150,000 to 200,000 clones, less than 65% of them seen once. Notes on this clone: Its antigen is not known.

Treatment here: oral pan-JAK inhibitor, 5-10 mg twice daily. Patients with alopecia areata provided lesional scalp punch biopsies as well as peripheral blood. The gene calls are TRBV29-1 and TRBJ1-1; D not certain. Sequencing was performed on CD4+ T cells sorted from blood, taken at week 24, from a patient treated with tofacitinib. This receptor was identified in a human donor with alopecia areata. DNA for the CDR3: TGCAGCGTTGATGGCTTTGGGACTGAAGCTTTCTTT. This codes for CSVDGFGTEAFF.